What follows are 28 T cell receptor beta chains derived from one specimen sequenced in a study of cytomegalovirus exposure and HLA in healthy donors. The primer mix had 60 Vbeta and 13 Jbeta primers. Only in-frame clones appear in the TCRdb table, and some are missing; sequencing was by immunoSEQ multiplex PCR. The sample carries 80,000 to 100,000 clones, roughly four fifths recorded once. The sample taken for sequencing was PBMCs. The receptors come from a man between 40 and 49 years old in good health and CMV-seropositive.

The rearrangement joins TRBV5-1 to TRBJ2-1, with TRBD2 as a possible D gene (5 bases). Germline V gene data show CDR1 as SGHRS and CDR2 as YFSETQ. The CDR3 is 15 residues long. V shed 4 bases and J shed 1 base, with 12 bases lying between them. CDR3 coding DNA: TGCGCCAGCAGCCCCCAGCGGTCATCCTACAATGAGCAGTTCTTC. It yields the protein CASSPQRSSYNEQFF. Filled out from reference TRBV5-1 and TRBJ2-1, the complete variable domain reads KAGVTQTPRYLIKTRGQQVTLSCSPISGHRSVSWYQQTPGQGLQFLFEYFSETQRNKGNFPGRFSGRQFSNSRSEMNVSTLELGDSALYLCASSPQRSSYNEQFFGPGTRLTVL.

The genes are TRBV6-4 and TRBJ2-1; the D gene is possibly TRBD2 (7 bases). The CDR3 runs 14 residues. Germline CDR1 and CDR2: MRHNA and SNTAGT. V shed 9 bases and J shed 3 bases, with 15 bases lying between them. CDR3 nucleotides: TGTGCCAGTTCAAAGGGGGGGGACTACAATGAGCAGTTCTTC. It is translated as CASSKGGDYNEQFF.

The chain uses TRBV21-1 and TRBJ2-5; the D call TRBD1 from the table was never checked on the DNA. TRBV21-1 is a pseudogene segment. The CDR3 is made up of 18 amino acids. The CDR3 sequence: CASSPQANRAPYQETQYF. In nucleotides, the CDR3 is TGTGCCAGCAGCCCTCAGGCTAACAGGGCACCGTACCAAGAGACCCAGTACTTC.

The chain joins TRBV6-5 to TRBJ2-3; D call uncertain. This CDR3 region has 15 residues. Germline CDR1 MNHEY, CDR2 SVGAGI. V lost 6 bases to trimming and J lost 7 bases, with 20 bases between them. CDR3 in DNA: TGTGCCAGCAGGCCAGACCCGAACTATTCATATACGCAGTATTTT. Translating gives CASRPDPNYSYTQYF.

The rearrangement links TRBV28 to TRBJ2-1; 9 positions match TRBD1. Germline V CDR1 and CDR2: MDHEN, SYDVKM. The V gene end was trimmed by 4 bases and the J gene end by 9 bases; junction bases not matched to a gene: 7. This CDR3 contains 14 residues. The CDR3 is CASSSPGQGGEQFF. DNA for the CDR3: TGTGCCAGCAGTTCGCCGGGACAGGGAGGTGAGCAGTTCTTC. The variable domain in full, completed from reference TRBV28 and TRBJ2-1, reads DVKVTQSSRYLVKRTGEKVFLECVQDMDHENMFWYRQDPGLGLRLIYFSYDVKMKEKGDIPEGYSVSREKKERFSLILESASTNQTSMYLCASSSPGQGGEQFFGPGTRLTVL.

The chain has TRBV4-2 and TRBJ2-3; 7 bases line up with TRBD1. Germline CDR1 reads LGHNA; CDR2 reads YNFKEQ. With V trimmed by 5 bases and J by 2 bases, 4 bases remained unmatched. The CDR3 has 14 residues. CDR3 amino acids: CASSVTGDTDTQYF. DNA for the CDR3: TGTGCCAGCAGCGTAACAGGGGACACAGATACGCAGTATTTT.

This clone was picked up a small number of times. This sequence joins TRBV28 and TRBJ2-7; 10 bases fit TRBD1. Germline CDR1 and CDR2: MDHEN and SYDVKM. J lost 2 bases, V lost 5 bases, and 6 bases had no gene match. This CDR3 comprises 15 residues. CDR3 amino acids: CASSGGDRGPYEQYF. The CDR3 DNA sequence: TGTGCCAGCAGTGGAGGCGACAGGGGGCCCTACGAGCAGTACTTC.

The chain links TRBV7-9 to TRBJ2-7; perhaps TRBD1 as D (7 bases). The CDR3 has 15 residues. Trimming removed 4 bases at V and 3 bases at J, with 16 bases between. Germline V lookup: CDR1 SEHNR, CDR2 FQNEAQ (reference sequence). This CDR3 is CASSSRGGGYYEQYF. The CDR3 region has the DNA TGTGCCAGCAGCTCCCGAGGAGGGGGCTACTACGAGCAGTACTTC.

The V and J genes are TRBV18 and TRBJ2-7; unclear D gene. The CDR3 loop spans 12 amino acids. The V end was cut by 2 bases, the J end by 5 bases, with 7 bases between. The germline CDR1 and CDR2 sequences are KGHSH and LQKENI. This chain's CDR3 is CASSPYTNEQYF. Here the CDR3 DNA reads TGTGCCAGCTCACCATACACAAACGAGCAGTACTTC.

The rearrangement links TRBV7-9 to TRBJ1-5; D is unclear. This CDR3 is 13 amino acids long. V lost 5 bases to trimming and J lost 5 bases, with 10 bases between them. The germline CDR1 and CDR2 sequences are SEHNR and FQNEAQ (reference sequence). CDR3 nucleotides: TGTGCCAGCAGCCCGGACGGGGATCAGCCCCAGCATTTT. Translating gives CASSPDGDQPQHF.

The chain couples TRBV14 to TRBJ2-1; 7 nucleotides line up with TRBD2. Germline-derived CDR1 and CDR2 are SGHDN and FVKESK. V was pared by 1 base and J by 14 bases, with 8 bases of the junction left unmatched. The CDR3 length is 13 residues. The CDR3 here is CASSQGSWEGKFF. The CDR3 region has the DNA TGTGCCAGCAGCCAAGGTTCGTGGGAGGGTAAGTTCTTC.

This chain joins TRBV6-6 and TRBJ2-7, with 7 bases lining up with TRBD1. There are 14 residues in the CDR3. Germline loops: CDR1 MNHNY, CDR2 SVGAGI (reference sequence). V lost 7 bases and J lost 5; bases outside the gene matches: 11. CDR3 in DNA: TGTGCCAGCACCGACAGGGCAGGCTTCCACGAGCAGTACTTC. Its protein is CASTDRAGFHEQYF.

The CDR3 bases are TGTGCCAGTGGGAGGGGCAGGGGGCAACAGCCCCAGCATTTT. Translating gives CASGRGRGQQPQHF. V is TRBV27 and J is TRBJ1-5, with 8 bases aligning to TRBD1. The CDR3 runs 14 residues. Germline values: CDR1 MNHEY, CDR2 SMNVEV (reference sequence). V lost 9 bases, J lost 7 bases, and 11 bases stayed unmatched.

The DNA of the CDR3 is TGTGCCAGTCTGGTGGAGGGTCCTTCACCCCTCCACTTT. Residues: CASLVEGPSPLHF. The rearrangement joins TRBV6-1 to TRBJ1-6; D is unresolved. Looked up from germline, CDR1 is MNHNS and CDR2 is SASEGT. The V gene lost 9 bases and the J gene lost 9 bases, with 15 bases spanning the gap. The CDR3 has 13 residues.

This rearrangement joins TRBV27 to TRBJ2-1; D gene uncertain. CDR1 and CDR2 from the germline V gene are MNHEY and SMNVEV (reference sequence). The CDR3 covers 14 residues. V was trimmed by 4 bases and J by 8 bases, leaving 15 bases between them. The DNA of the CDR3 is TGTGCCAGCAGTTCCACGCGGCTAGTGGATGAGCAGTTCTTC. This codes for CASSSTRLVDEQFF.

As DNA, the CDR3 is TGCGCCAGCAGCTTGGAGTCTAGCGGGGATAGCTCCTACGAGCAGTACTTC. The encoded protein is CASSLESSGDSSYEQYF. J is TRBJ2-7 and V is TRBV5-1, with 9 bases fitting TRBD2. V shed 0 bases, J shed 0 bases, and the junction held 7 bases outside the gene matches. The CDR3 consists of 17 residues. Germline lookup yields CDR1 SGHRS and CDR2 YFSETQ.

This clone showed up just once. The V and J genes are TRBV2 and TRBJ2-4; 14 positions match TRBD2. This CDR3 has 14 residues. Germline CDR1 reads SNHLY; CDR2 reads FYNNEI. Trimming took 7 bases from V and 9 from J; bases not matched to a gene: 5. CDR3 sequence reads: CASKGLAGGGIQYF. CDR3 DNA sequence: TGTGCCAGCAAAGGACTAGCGGGGGGCGGCATTCAGTACTTC. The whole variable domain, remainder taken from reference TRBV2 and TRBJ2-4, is EPEVTQTPSHQVTQMGQEVILRCVPISNHLYFYWYRQILGQKVEFLVSFYNNEISEKSEIFDDQFSVERPDGSNFTLKIRSTKLEDSAMYFCASKGLAGGGIQYFGAGTRLSVL.

The chain's CDR3 is CAIGRDNSPLHF. CDR3 in DNA: TGTGCCATCGGGCGGGATAATTCACCCCTCCACTTT. The gene calls are TRBV10-3 and TRBJ1-6; D remains unclear. CDR1 is ENHRY, CDR2 SYGVKD, per germline. Between the trimmed V and J ends, which lost 8 bases and 5 bases, there was a span of 7 bases. This CDR3 is 12 amino acids long.

The CDR3 spells CASLDFNTPDTQYF. CDR3 nucleotides: TGTGCCAGCCTAGACTTTAATACCCCAGATACGCAGTATTTT. The chain combines TRBV6-1 with TRBJ2-3; D ambiguous. Trimming took 8 bases from V and 4 from J, leaving 16 bases between them. The CDR3 length is 14 residues. Germline V gene data show CDR1 as MNHNS and CDR2 as SASEGT.

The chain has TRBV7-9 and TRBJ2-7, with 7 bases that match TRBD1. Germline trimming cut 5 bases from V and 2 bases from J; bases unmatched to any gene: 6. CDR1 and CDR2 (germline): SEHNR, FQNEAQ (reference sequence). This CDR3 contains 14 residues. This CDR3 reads CASSRDSPPYEQYF. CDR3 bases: TGTGCCAGCAGCCGGGACAGTCCCCCCTACGAGCAGTACTTC. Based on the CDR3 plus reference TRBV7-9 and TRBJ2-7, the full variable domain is DTGVSQNPRHKITKRGQNVTFRCDPISEHNRLYWYRQTLGQGPEFLTYFQNEAQLEKSRLLSDRFSAERPKGSFSTLEIQRTEQGDSAMYLCASSRDSPPYEQYFGPGTRLTVT.

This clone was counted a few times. CDR3 DNA: TGTGCCAGCAGCTCCCTCGCCCAGGGGGGATTGTCTGAAGCTTTCTTT. It is translated as CASSSLAQGGLSEAFF. This sequence joins TRBV7-6 and TRBJ1-1, with 7 bases that match TRBD1. Germline CDR1 is SGHVS and CDR2 is FNYEAQ. The V segment lost 4 bases and the J segment 6 bases; nucleotides outside the gene matches: 14. The CDR3 is made up of 16 amino acids.

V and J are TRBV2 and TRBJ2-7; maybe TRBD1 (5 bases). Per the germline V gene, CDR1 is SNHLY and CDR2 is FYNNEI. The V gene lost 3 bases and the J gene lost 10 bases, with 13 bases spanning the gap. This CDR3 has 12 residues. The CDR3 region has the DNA TGTGCCAGCAGTGATACTGATCAGGGACAGTACTTC. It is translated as CASSDTDQGQYF.

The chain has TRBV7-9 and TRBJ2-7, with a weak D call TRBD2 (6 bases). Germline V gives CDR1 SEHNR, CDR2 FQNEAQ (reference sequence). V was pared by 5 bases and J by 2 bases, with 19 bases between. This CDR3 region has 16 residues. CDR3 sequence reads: CASSPGGGKGTYEQYF. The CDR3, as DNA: TGTGCCAGCAGCCCCGGAGGAGGGAAGGGAACCTACGAGCAGTACTTC.

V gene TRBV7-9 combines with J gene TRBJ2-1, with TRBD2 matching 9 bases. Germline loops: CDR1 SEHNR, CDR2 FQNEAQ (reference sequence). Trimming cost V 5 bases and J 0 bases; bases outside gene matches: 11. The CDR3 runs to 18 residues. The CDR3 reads CASSPTTSGLSSYNEQFF. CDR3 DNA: TGTGCCAGCAGCCCCACCACTAGCGGGTTGAGCTCCTACAATGAGCAGTTCTTC. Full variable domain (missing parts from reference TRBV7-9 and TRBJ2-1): DTGVSQNPRHKITKRGQNVTFRCDPISEHNRLYWYRQTLGQGPEFLTYFQNEAQLEKSRLLSDRFSAERPKGSFSTLEIQRTEQGDSAMYLCASSPTTSGLSSYNEQFFGPGTRLTVL.

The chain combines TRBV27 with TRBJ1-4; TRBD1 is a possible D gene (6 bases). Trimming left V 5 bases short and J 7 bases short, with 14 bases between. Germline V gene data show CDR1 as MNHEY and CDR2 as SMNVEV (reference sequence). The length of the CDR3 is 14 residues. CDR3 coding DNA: TGTGCCAGCAGTCTAGGACAGATCCCTGAAAAACTGTTTTTT. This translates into CASSLGQIPEKLFF.

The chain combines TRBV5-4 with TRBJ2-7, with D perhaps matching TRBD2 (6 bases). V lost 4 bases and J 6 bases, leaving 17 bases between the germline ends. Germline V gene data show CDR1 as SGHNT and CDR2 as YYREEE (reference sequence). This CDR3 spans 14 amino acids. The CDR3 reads CASSPRGSRVEQYF. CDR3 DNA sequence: TGTGCCAGCAGCCCACGGGGGAGCCGGGTCGAGCAGTACTTC. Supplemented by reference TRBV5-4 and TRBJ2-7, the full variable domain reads ETGVTQSPTHLIKTRGQQVTLRCSSQSGHNTVSWYQQALGQGPQFIFQYYREEENGRGNFPPRFSGLQFPNYSSELNVNALELDDSALYLCASSPRGSRVEQYFGPGTRLTVT.

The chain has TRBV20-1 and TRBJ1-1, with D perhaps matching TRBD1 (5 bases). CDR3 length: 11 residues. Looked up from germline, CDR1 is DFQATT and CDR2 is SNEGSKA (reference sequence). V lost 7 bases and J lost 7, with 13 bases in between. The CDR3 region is CSVRGVYEAFF. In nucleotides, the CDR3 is TGCAGTGTAAGGGGCGTGTATGAAGCTTTCTTT.

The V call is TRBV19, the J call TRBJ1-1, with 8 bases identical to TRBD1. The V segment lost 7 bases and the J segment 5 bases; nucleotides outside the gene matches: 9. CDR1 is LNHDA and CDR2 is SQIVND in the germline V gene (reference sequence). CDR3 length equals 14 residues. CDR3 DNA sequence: TGTGCCAGTAACTCAATCGGACAGGGTACTGAAGCTTTCTTT. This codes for CASNSIGQGTEAFF.